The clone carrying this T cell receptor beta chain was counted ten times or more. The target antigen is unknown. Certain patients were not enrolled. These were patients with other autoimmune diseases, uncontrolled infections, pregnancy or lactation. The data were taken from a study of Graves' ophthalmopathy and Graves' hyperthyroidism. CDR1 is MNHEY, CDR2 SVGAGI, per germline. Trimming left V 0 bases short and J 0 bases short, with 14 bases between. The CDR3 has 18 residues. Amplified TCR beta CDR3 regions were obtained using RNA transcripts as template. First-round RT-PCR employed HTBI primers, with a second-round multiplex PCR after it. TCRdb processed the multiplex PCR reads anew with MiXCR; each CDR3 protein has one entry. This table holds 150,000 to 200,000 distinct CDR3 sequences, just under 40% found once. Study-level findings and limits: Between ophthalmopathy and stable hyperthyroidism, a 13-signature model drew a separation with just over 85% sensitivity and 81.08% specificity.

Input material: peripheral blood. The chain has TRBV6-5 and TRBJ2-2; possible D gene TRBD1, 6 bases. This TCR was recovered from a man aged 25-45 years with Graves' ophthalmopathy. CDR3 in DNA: TGTGCCAGCAGTTACTCGGCCGACAGGCCCCCGAACACCGGGGAGCTGTTTTTT. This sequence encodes CASSYSADRPPNTGELFF.